The clone carrying this T cell receptor (beta chain) appeared once. The data are from a study of Ad26.COV2.S vaccination and SARS-CoV-2 variants. Across the study: Enrollment placed the donor in the COV1001 Ad26.COV2.S trial arm. Donor got 5x10^10 or 1x10^11 viral particles of Ad26.COV2.S.

The CDR3 contains 16 residues. The V gene end was trimmed by 3 bases and the J gene end by 1 base; junction bases not matched to a gene: 8. Germline CDR1 reads DFQATT; CDR2 reads SNEGSKA (reference sequence). Treatment specified: about 20 received Ad26.COV2.S at low or high dose, single or two shots; roughly five received placebo; per-sample allocation not given. Each sample was drawn 63 days after the first injection (of vaccine or placebo). The vaccine delivered Wuhan-strain SARS-CoV-2 spike through an Ad26 vector. TCRdb's table, derived via immunoSEQ multiplex PCR, lists solely in-frame clones and lacks some. The sample has some 370,000 clones, roughly 85% seen once.

The chain links TRBV20-1 to TRBJ2-1; TRBD2 matches 8 bases. Specimen: peripheral blood, collected in a trial of Ad26.COV2.S vaccine versus placebo. The receptor's source is a person aged 18-60 years who received the Ad26.COV2.S COVID-19 vaccine or a placebo. The CDR3 protein is CSASLPGGLSYNEQFF. The CDR3, as DNA: TGCAGTGCTAGTCTTCCGGGGGGGCTATCCTACAATGAGCAGTTCTTC.